Described below is a single T cell receptor beta chain sequence and its context. This sample was taken from a study of blood T cell repertoires in COVID-19. The overall study: The United States, Italy and Spain provided the acute and convalescent COVID-19 samples.

The Seattle patients joined while their infection was active and were tracked longitudinally afterward. Germline V gene sequence: CDR1 LGHDT, CDR2 YNNKEL (reference sequence). The CDR3 runs to 13 residues. V was clipped by 4 bases and J by 8 bases, with 11 bases between them. Assay: immunoSEQ multiplex PCR; the TCRdb copy retains only in-frame clones and omits some. Of about 230,000 clones in the sample, 75% to 85% were seen once. Specimen: peripheral blood. This sequence joins TRBV3-1 (or the pseudogene TRBV3-2) and TRBJ1-4; D is unresolved. This TCR derives from a man aged 50 to 59 with COVID-19, enrolled during active disease. CDR3 protein: CASSPDIGEKLFF. CDR3 nucleotides: TGTGCCAGCAGCCCCGACATTGGCGAAAAACTGTTTTTT.